This TCR beta chain was recovered during a study of cytomegalovirus exposure and HLA in healthy donors. Study results and limitations: The authors later linked a missense DCLRE1C variant to TCR beta V- and J-gene trimming.

Per germline, CDR1 SGHRS and CDR2 YFSETQ. V lost 6 bases to trimming and J lost 4 bases, with 17 bases between them. The CDR3 totals 15 residues. Comment on this clone: Its matching antigen is unknown.

The PCR contained 60 Vbeta and 13 Jbeta primers. This table comes from immunoSEQ multiplex PCR, and its TCRdb copy is limited to in-frame clones, with some not included. The profile shows over 75,000 clones, about three quarters of them singletons. The material sequenced was PBMCs. This TCR was sampled from a man aged 45 to 65 in good health and CMV-seropositive. This chain connects TRBV5-1 to TRBJ1-5, with TRBD1 as a possible D gene (6 bases). CDR3 bases: TGCGCCAGCACCAAAGACGGACAGCCTAATCAGCCCCAGCATTTT. Translated, it gives CASTKDGQPNQPQHF.